The clone carrying this T cell receptor (beta chain) showed up many times. Its specificity is not known. For repertoire sequencing, the TCR beta CDR3 regions were amplified from RNA transcripts. The first-round RT-PCR employed HTBI primers together with the Qiagen OneStep RT-PCR kit. A multiplex PCR was then performed as the second round. TCRdb re-called the multiplex PCR reads through MiXCR, storing one row per CDR3 protein. In the table there are about 370,000 distinct CDR3 sequences, roughly 17% of which are singletons. The data stem from a study of Graves' ophthalmopathy and Graves' hyperthyroidism. CDR1 and CDR2 from the germline V gene are MNHEY and SVGEGT. The V end was cut by 1 base, the J end by 2 bases, with 9 bases between. The length of the CDR3 is 14 residues. Clinical symptoms, serum thyroxine, TRAb, thyroid ultrasound and orbital computed tomography formed the basis of diagnosis. Someone took the PBMCs out of about 10 ml of fresh peripheral blood.

Study results and limitations: With 70.59% sensitivity and 72% to 80% specificity, the model predicted ophthalmopathy progression.

Sequenced material: peripheral blood. The receptor was derived from an adult woman with stable Graves' hyperthyroidism. The rearrangement joins TRBV6-2 or TRBV6-3 to TRBJ2-7; D uncertain. Written as DNA, the CDR3 is TGTGCCAGCAGTTACTTAGGCGGAACCTACGAGCAGTACTTC. It translates to CASSYLGGTYEQYF.